The sequence of this T cell receptor beta chain was determined in a study of T-cell memory formation after mild COVID-19. This clonotype was detected many times. Its antigen is not identified. The study, taken as a whole, reports: Memory from before infection featured some responding clones, which suggests cross-reactive memory joined.

TCRdb ran MiXCR on the 5' RACE reads and lists one entry per CDR3 protein. Among under 650,000 distinct CDR3 sequences, roughly 17% were seen once, and the ten largest hold 12%. Sequencing was carried out using PBMCs or a T cell subset sorted from them (not recorded which). This sequence was found in an adult woman who had mild COVID-19 (a few samples of this study predate the infection). Cell type and time point are not known.

The CDR3 nucleotides are TGTGCCAGCAGCCACTTGGGGGGTTTCGGAGATGAGCAGTTCTTC. It is translated as CASSHLGGFGDEQFF. V and J are TRBV14 and TRBJ2-1; D is possibly TRBD2 (6 bases). The germline V and J ends were trimmed by 3 bases and 8 bases, with 17 bases remaining between them. Germline V gives CDR1 SGHDN, CDR2 FVKESK. The CDR3 length is 15 residues.